This paragraph reports one T cell receptor (beta chain). Its cognate antigen is unknown. The data are from a study of blood T cells in healthy people across ages. A sample-barcoded 5' primer and a J-beta primer mix were used in a second PCR of about 7 to 12 cycles. Using its own MiXCR run on the 5' RACE reads, TCRdb lists one record per CDR3 protein. The sample holds about 1.1 million distinct CDR3 sequences, roughly two fifths seen once. V dropped 3 bases and J dropped 0; count of bases not matched to a gene: 13. The CDR3 loop spans 18 amino acids. Notes on the study in general: It was held that diversity estimates obtained from one million T cells represented underestimates.

The chain uses TRBV12-3 or TRBV12-4 and TRBJ2-5; 7 bases are shared with TRBD1. The origin of this receptor is a man between 18 and 29 years old in good health. Source material: blood. For the CDR3, the DNA is TGTGCCAGCAGTTTTCGGAAGACAGGGCCTGGGGACCAAGAGACCCAGTACTTC. This translates into CASSFRKTGPGDQETQYF.